These T cell receptor beta chains were read from a single sample in a study of Graves' ophthalmopathy and Graves' hyperthyroidism. MiXCR, applied by TCRdb to the multiplex PCR reads, yields one record per CDR3 protein. The sample holds around 170,000 distinct CDR3 sequences, about 40% seen once. The sample comprised peripheral blood. These receptors all stem from a woman aged 40 to 50 with Graves' ophthalmopathy. Both conserved end residues are part of each CDR3. The D gene is left open where the match is weak. Where a row states a size, it is once, few, many or the class of an expanded clone; other rows omit it.

cdr3_aa	cdr3_nt	clone_size	v_call	j_call	d_call
CAISEAGGGQPQHF	TGTGCCATCAGTGAGGCAGGGGGCGGACAGCCCCAGCATTTT	many	TRBV10-3	TRBJ1-5	TRBD1
CASSSSVYEQYF	TGTGCCAGCAGTTCGTCAGTCTACGAGCAGTACTTC	many	TRBV12-3/TRBV12-4	TRBJ2-7	.
CASSYSAPSRIYEQYF	TGTGCCAGCAGTTACTCGGCCCCGTCCCGAATTTACGAGCAGTACTTC	many	TRBV6-5	TRBJ2-7	.
CASSPEGDQPQHF	TGTGCCAGTAGTCCCGAGGGCGATCAGCCCCAGCATTTT	.	TRBV19	TRBJ1-5	.
CATIAHSRIQETQYF	TGTGCCACCATAGCGCACAGTCGGATTCAAGAGACCCAGTACTTC	.	TRBV24-1	TRBJ2-5	.
CASSAGLAVQETQYF	TGTGCCAGCAGTGCCGGACTAGCGGTTCAAGAGACCCAGTACTTC	.	TRBV6-1	TRBJ2-5	TRBD2
CASSSWDRGKETQYF	TGTGCCAGCAGTTCCTGGGACAGGGGGAAGGAGACCCAGTACTTC	many	TRBV28	TRBJ2-5	TRBD1
CSAHDTRGTEAFF	TGCAGTGCTCACGACACTAGGGGAACTGAAGCTTTCTTT	many	TRBV20-1	TRBJ1-1	.
CAWGRPGQGNQPQHF	TGTGCCTGGGGGAGACCCGGACAGGGAAATCAGCCCCAGCATTTT	many	TRBV30	TRBJ1-5	TRBD1
CAWSVHGGRLSEGNQPQHF	TGTGCCTGGAGTGTACACGGTGGCAGGCTATCCGAAGGCAATCAGCCCCAGCATTTT	.	TRBV30	TRBJ1-5	.
CASSRSTDTGELFF	TGTGCCAGCAGTAGATCTACGGACACCGGGGAGCTGTTTTTT	.	TRBV6-2/TRBV6-3	TRBJ2-2	.
CASSYPRPPYEQYF	TGTGCCAGCAGTTATCCGCGACCACCCTACGAGCAGTACTTC	many	TRBV6-2/TRBV6-3	TRBJ2-7	.
CASRQGGGFGETQYF	TGTGCCAGCAGACAGGGAGGGGGCTTTGGAGAGACCCAGTACTTC	.	TRBV12-3/TRBV12-4	TRBJ2-5	.
CASSLWGGASYGYTF	TGTGCCAGCAGCTTATGGGGGGGAGCATCCTATGGCTACACCTTC	.	TRBV7-2	TRBJ1-2	.
CASSDSVIQPQHF	TGTGCCAGCAGTGACAGCGTAATCCAGCCCCAGCATTTT	.	TRBV2	TRBJ1-5	.
CASSLDRPPKPAFF	TGTGCCAGCAGCTTAGATCGGCCTCCTAAGCCAGCTTTCTTT	many	TRBV11-2	TRBJ1-1	.
CASSATIDEQYF	TGTGCCAGCAGCGCCACTATCGATGAGCAGTACTTC	.	TRBV7-9	TRBJ2-7	.
CASSKGQAHSGNTIYF	TGCGCCAGCAGCAAGGGACAGGCGCACTCTGGAAACACCATATATTTT	many	TRBV4-1	TRBJ1-3	TRBD1
CATSRGYFTEAFF	TGTGCCACCAGCAGAGGGTATTTCACTGAAGCTTTCTTT	many	TRBV15	TRBJ1-1	.
CASSSSPLAGNQYF	TGTGCCAGCAGTTCCTCCCCACTTGCGGGAAACCAGTACTTC	many	TRBV28	TRBJ2-5	.
CASSTRGHNTEAFF	TGTGCCAGCAGTACTAGGGGCCACAACACTGAAGCTTTCTTT	many	TRBV6-5	TRBJ1-1	.
CATSDGPEETQYF	TGTGCCACCAGTGATGGGCCGGAAGAGACCCAGTACTTC	many	TRBV24-1	TRBJ2-5	.
CASSPIGTQPQHF	TGTGCCAGCAGCCCAATAGGTACTCAGCCCCAGCATTTT	many	TRBV27	TRBJ1-5	.
CASSEWGGYTEAFF	TGTGCCAGCAGTGAATGGGGTGGGTACACTGAAGCTTTCTTT	once	TRBV2	TRBJ1-1	.
CASSRGQGGETQYF	TGTGCCAGCAGTCGTGGACAGGGTGGGGAGACCCAGTACTTC	few	TRBV28	TRBJ2-5	TRBD1
CASSQDKGSNQPQHF	TGTGCCAGCAGCCAAGATAAGGGAAGCAATCAGCCCCAGCATTTT	.	TRBV3-1	TRBJ1-5	.
CASSIETNTEAFF	TGTGCCAGTAGTATAGAAACGAACACTGAAGCTTTCTTT	many	TRBV19	TRBJ1-1	.
CASSYTSEGRVSYEQYF	TGTGCCAGCAGTTACACCTCCGAGGGTAGAGTAAGCTACGAGCAGTACTTC	.	TRBV6-2/TRBV6-3	TRBJ2-7	.
CASSLGVGGYTF	TGTGCCAGCAGCTTGGGCGTGGGAGGCTACACCTTC	many	TRBV11-2	TRBJ1-2	.
CASSRYSGNTIYF	TGTGCCAGCAGTAGGTACTCTGGAAACACCATATATTTT	.	TRBV7-2	TRBJ1-3	.
CASSLEGMTYEQYF	TGTGCCAGCAGTTTGGAGGGAATGACGTACGAGCAGTACTTC	.	TRBV28	TRBJ2-7	.
CASSEFWTSGETQYF	TGTGCCAGCAGTGAATTCTGGACTAGCGGGGAGACCCAGTACTTC	many	TRBV6-1	TRBJ2-5	TRBD2
CAWRAENRNTEAFF	TGTGCCTGGAGGGCAGAAAACAGGAACACTGAAGCTTTCTTT	.	TRBV30	TRBJ1-1	.
CATSREYQETQYF	TGTGCCACCAGCAGAGAATATCAAGAGACCCAGTACTTC	many	TRBV15	TRBJ2-5	.
CASSYSRAGEAFF	TGTGCCAGCAGTTACTCGAGGGCGGGAGAAGCTTTCTTT	.	TRBV6-2/TRBV6-3	TRBJ1-1	.
CASSQDRGTPSYEQYF	TGCGCCAGCAGCCAAGACAGGGGGACCCCCTCCTACGAGCAGTACTTC	.	TRBV4-3	TRBJ2-7	TRBD1
CASSLGQVGNIQYF	TGTGCCAGCAGCTTGGGGCAGGTGGGAAACATTCAGTACTTC	many	TRBV11-2	TRBJ2-4	.
CASTDLTGELFF	TGTGCTTCGACAGACCTTACCGGGGAGCTGTTTTTT	many	TRBV27	TRBJ2-2	.
CASSSPLGGNQPQHF	TGTGCCAGCAGTAGCCCATTGGGGGGAAATCAGCCCCAGCATTTT	many	TRBV2	TRBJ1-5	.
CSATEDQETQYF	TGCAGCGCCACGGAGGACCAAGAGACCCAGTACTTC	.	TRBV29-1	TRBJ2-5	.
CASSPLDGDLDTEAFF	TGTGCCAGCAGTCCCCTAGATGGGGATTTAGACACTGAAGCTTTCTTT	.	TRBV6-2/TRBV6-3	TRBJ1-1	.
CASSEGQAFGGYTF	TGTGCCAGCAGTGAAGGACAGGCTTTTGGGGGCTACACCTTC	.	TRBV6-1	TRBJ1-2	.
CSVEGGRGGYTF	TGCAGCGTTGAAGGTGGCCGAGGGGGCTACACCTTC	many	TRBV29-1	TRBJ1-2	.
CAWTPEDRGYPGANVLTF	TGTGCCTGGACCCCCGAGGACAGGGGTTACCCTGGGGCCAACGTCCTGACTTTC	many	TRBV30	TRBJ2-6	TRBD1